These T cell receptor beta chains were read from a single sample in a study of blood T cell repertoires in COVID-19. Sequenced by immunoSEQ multiplex PCR; TCRdb stores in-frame clones only, minus some. The sample lists 110,000 or so clones, about nine tenths occurring once. What was sequenced was peripheral blood. Source of these receptors: a human donor in a cohort sampled during active COVID-19. Each CDR3 is given with its conserved first and last residue. The order of the fields is CDR3 protein, V gene, D gene, J gene. The D gene is left open where the match is weak.

CAWSALGGVDTEAFF	TRBV30	.	TRBJ1-1
CASSLANQPQHF	TRBV5-6	.	TRBJ1-5
CASSNHQQITGELFF	TRBV19	.	TRBJ2-2
CASSAVGSSYNEQFF	TRBV19	.	TRBJ2-1
CASSFWGGTISYEQYF	TRBV11-3	.	TRBJ2-7
CASSSEGAGAHNEQFF	TRBV6-5	TRBD2	TRBJ2-1
CASSGGPGELAKNIQYF	TRBV10-1	.	TRBJ2-4
CASSKDRGQPQHF	TRBV19	TRBD1	TRBJ1-5
CASSQDPHRGEQFF	TRBV3-1/TRBV3-2	.	TRBJ2-1
CASSLEGVRNQPQHF	TRBV5-1	.	TRBJ1-5
CASSHGRARYEQYF	TRBV4-1	TRBD2	TRBJ2-7
CAISEPGAPYEQYF	TRBV10-3	.	TRBJ2-7
CASSHLAGGQEAQYF	TRBV3-1/TRBV3-2	TRBD2	TRBJ2-5
CSPRGNEQFF	TRBV20-1	.	TRBJ2-1
CAWTGLAGGPDTGELFF	TRBV30	TRBD2	TRBJ2-2
CASRVDSGQETQYF	TRBV2	.	TRBJ2-5
CASASSVNSNQPQHF	TRBV28	.	TRBJ1-5
CASSPGLAGNTGELFF	TRBV4-2	TRBD2	TRBJ2-2
CASSPWTGVSNEQFF	TRBV4-1	TRBD1	TRBJ2-1
CASSTDRATEQFF	TRBV6-4	TRBD1	TRBJ2-1
CASSLVTKGAEAFF	TRBV5-1	.	TRBJ1-1
CASSLPSGADAGELFF	TRBV5-6	TRBD2	TRBJ2-2
CASSMGGFNEKLFF	TRBV19	.	TRBJ1-4
CASTEGQDVSYEQYF	TRBV6-5	TRBD1	TRBJ2-7
CASSEPLDSYSNQPQHF	TRBV6-4	.	TRBJ1-5
CASSRSGRGDIQYF	TRBV7-2	TRBD2	TRBJ2-4
CASSQTVNTEAFF	TRBV3-1/TRBV3-2	.	TRBJ1-1
CASSQLNSGSKAEAFF	TRBV10-2	.	TRBJ1-1
CASSTRGQLTEAFF	TRBV2	TRBD1	TRBJ1-1
CASSQVYF	TRBV3-1/TRBV3-2	.	TRBJ1-1
CASSQVGQVIPSGRAADTQYF	TRBV4-2	TRBD2	TRBJ2-3
CASSMGGGDNQPQHF	TRBV19	.	TRBJ1-5
CASSQDVKFF	TRBV14	.	TRBJ2-1
CASSLMTGDTEAFF	TRBV11-1	TRBD1	TRBJ1-1
CASSNPVAEPAYF	TRBV11-2	.	TRBJ2-7